A single sample is the source of the 29 T cell receptor beta chains below, sequenced in a study of blood T cell repertoires in COVID-19. Repertoires were generated with immunoSEQ multiplex PCR, while TCRdb's copy carries only in-frame clones and drops some. The table records 270,000 or so clones, 90% of them present only once. Sequenced sample: peripheral blood. These receptors were collected from a woman aged 55-69 years with COVID-19, enrolled during active disease.

V and J are TRBV11-3 and TRBJ2-7, with a tentative D call TRBD1 (5 bases). The CDR3 contains 13 residues. Trimming stripped 0 bases from V and 4 bases from J, with 7 bases between. CDR1 is SGHNT, CDR2 YENEEA, per germline. This CDR3 reads CASSLDRDYEQYF. The CDR3, as DNA: TGTGCCAGCAGCTTAGACAGGGATTACGAGCAGTACTTC.

The chain has TRBV7-9 and TRBJ1-3, with D possibly being TRBD1 (5 bases). Germline CDR1 SEHNR, CDR2 FQNEAQ (reference sequence). Trimming removed 7 bases at V and 0 bases at J, with 19 bases between. This CDR3 has 17 amino acids. The CDR3 region is CASTPGGLRDSGNTIYF. The DNA for the CDR3 is TGTGCCAGCACCCCCGGGGGGTTGAGGGACTCTGGAAACACCATATATTTT.

V usage is TRBV9 and J usage is TRBJ2-3, with no clear D. Germline V CDR1 and CDR2: SGDLS, YYNGEE. Deletions cut 4 bases from V and 0 bases from J, with 12 bases between. CDR3 length: 15 amino acids. DNA of the CDR3: TGTGCCAGCAGCCCCTTAGGAGTCAGCACAGATACGCAGTATTTT. This encodes CASSPLGVSTDTQYF.

This chain connects TRBV9 to TRBJ1-1; D is possibly TRBD1 (5 bases). From germline, CDR1 is SGDLS and CDR2 YYNGEE. V was clipped by 4 bases and J by 5 bases, with 18 bases between them. The CDR3 contains 15 residues. The CDR3: CASSPGRGGGTEAFF. In DNA form, the CDR3 reads TGTGCCAGCAGCCCTGGTAGGGGCGGAGGGACTGAAGCTTTCTTT.

The chain combines TRBV19 with TRBJ1-1; no reliable D call. V dropped 8 bases and J dropped 5 bases, with 15 bases sitting between them. Germline CDR1 is LNHDA and CDR2 is SQIVND (reference sequence). The CDR3 covers 13 residues. The CDR3 coding sequence is TGTGCCAGTGGTGAAAGCGGGAAAACTGAAGCTTTCTTT. This translates into CASGESGKTEAFF.

The V gene is TRBV5-1, the J gene TRBJ1-6; a weak D match, TRBD1 (6 bases). CDR3 length: 13 amino acids. Germline loops: CDR1 SGHRS, CDR2 YFSETQ. Trimming removed 3 bases from V and 12 bases from J, with 13 bases in between. The CDR3: CASSSGGREPLHF. The CDR3 DNA sequence: TGCGCCAGCAGCTCGGGGGGGCGCGAACCCCTCCACTTT.

This sequence joins TRBV29-1 and TRBJ1-1; 9 nucleotides line up with TRBD1. Germline CDR1 is SQVTM and CDR2 is ANQGSEA. V was pared by 7 bases and J by 5 bases, with 11 bases of the junction left unmatched. CDR3 length equals 14 residues. This chain's CDR3 is CSAGEQGAWTEAFF. The CDR3 DNA reads as TGCAGCGCGGGGGAACAGGGGGCATGGACTGAAGCTTTCTTT. Full variable domain (rest looked up from reference TRBV29-1 and TRBJ1-1): SAVISQKPSRDICQRGTSLTIQCQVDSQVTMMFWYRQQPGQSLTLIATANQGSEATYESGFVIDKFPISRPNLTFSTLTVSNMSPEDSSIYLCSAGEQGAWTEAFFGQGTRLTVV.

This chain uses TRBV11-2 with TRBJ2-5; 10 bases map to TRBD1. The CDR3 length is 15 residues. The V segment lost 5 bases and the J segment 3 bases; nucleotides outside the gene matches: 6. Germline V lookup: CDR1 SGHAT, CDR2 FQNNGV. The CDR3 sequence is CASSQVGTGEETQYF. Written as DNA, the CDR3 is TGTGCCAGCAGCCAAGTTGGGACAGGGGAAGAGACCCAGTACTTC.

The gene calls are TRBV9 and TRBJ2-7; maybe TRBD1 (6 bases). This CDR3 comprises 14 residues. From germline, CDR1 is SGDLS and CDR2 YYNGEE. The V end lost 0 bases, the J end lost 2 bases, and 9 bases lay between the germline ends. The CDR3 protein is CASSVGQGTYEQYF. CDR3 coding DNA: TGTGCCAGCAGCGTAGGGCAGGGGACCTACGAGCAGTACTTC. The full variable domain, with the rest looked up from reference TRBV9 and TRBJ2-7, is DSGVTQTPKHLITATGQRVTLRCSPRSGDLSVYWYQQSLDQGLQFLIQYYNGEERAKGNILERFSAQQFPDLHSELNLSSLELGDSALYFCASSVGQGTYEQYFGPGTRLTVT.

The chain combines TRBV5-1 with TRBJ1-2, with 7 bases lining up with TRBD1. With V trimmed by 2 bases and J by 4 bases, 5 bases remained unmatched. The CDR3 covers 14 residues. CDR1 is SGHRS, CDR2 YFSETQ, per germline. In nucleotides, the CDR3 is TGCGCCAGCAGCTTACAGGGGCAGGGCTATGGCTACACCTTC. Translated, it gives CASSLQGQGYGYTF.

This chain uses TRBV5-6 with TRBJ1-5, with 9 bases identical to TRBD1. J lost 9 bases, V lost 0 bases, and 4 bases had no gene match. CDR1 is SGHDT, CDR2 YYEEEE, per germline. The CDR3 sequence is 14 residues long. CDR3 sequence (DNA): TGTGCCAGCAGCTTGGGACAGGGGGATGGGCCCCAGCATTTT. It specifies CASSLGQGDGPQHF.

The chain recombines TRBV5-4 with TRBJ1-2, with D possibly TRBD1 on 6 matching bases. With 0 bases removed from V and 6 bases from J, the gap between germline ends came to 9 bases. The CDR3 is 13 residues long. Germline V gives CDR1 SGHNT, CDR2 YYREEE (reference sequence). DNA of the CDR3: TGTGCCAGCAGCTTGGCAGGGGCGGATGGCTACACCTTC. Protein sequence: CASSLAGADGYTF.

The gene calls are TRBV29-1 and TRBJ1-2; TRBD1 matches at 9 bases. This CDR3 has 15 amino acids. J gave up 8 bases and V 7 bases, and 17 bases lay outside the gene matches. Germline V gives CDR1 SQVTM, CDR2 ANQGSEA. As DNA, the CDR3 is TGCAGCGCTATCACTTACCGCCGGACAGGGGACGGCTACACCTTC. It is translated as CSAITYRRTGDGYTF.

This sequence joins TRBV27 and TRBJ1-1, with 7 positions matching TRBD1. V was pared by 2 bases and J by 7 bases, with 4 bases of the junction left unmatched. Germline V lookup: CDR1 MNHEY, CDR2 SMNVEV (reference sequence). The CDR3 has 13 residues. The CDR3: CASSLRQGHEAFF. As DNA, the CDR3 is TGTGCCAGCAGTTTAAGACAGGGACATGAAGCTTTCTTT.

The chain couples TRBV7-3 to TRBJ2-3, with TRBD2 identical over 9 bases. This CDR3 region has 15 residues. Germline V lookup: CDR1 SGHTA, CDR2 FQGTGA. With 3 bases clipped from V and 3 bases from J, the junction kept 4 bases outside the gene matches. CDR3 protein: CASSFLGLATDTQYF. The CDR3 bases are TGTGCCAGCAGCTTCTTGGGACTAGCTACAGATACGCAGTATTTT.

Regarding this clone: This CDR3 is also generated by other DNA sequences in the sample. The chain's CDR3 is CASSQSRGGVEQYF. DNA for the CDR3: TGTGCCAGCAGCCAGTCGCGGGGTGGGGTCGAGCAGTACTTC. The chain combines TRBV3-1 (or the pseudogene TRBV3-2) with TRBJ2-7; perhaps TRBD2 as D (6 bases). V was pared by 3 bases and J by 6 bases, with 15 bases between. The CDR3 loop spans 14 amino acids. Germline lookup yields CDR1 LGHDT and CDR2 YNNKEL (reference sequence).

J is TRBJ1-1 and V is TRBV11-3; no definite D call. CDR1 and CDR2 (germline): SGHNT, YENEEA. Trimming cost V 2 bases and J 0 bases, with 7 bases left between them. The CDR3 is 14 residues long. The CDR3 protein is CASSLHSLNTEAFF. In DNA form, the CDR3 reads TGTGCCAGCAGCTTACATAGCTTGAACACTGAAGCTTTCTTT.

The chain has TRBV5-4 and TRBJ2-2, with a possible D match to TRBD2 (7 bases). The V end lost 1 base, the J end lost 0 bases, and 13 bases lay between the germline ends. Germline CDR1 and CDR2: SGHNT and YYREEE (reference sequence). The CDR3 runs 17 residues. The CDR3 here is CASSLPAGATNTGELFF. CDR3 DNA: TGTGCCAGCAGCTTGCCCGCGGGGGCCACGAACACCGGGGAGCTGTTTTTT.

This chain links TRBV10-3 with TRBJ1-1; no clear D. Germline V CDR1 and CDR2: ENHRY, SYGVKD. The V gene lost 6 bases and the J gene lost 0 bases, with 5 bases spanning the gap. CDR3 length equals 12 residues. DNA for the CDR3: TGTGCCATCAGCGGGATGAACACTGAAGCTTTCTTT. This gives the protein CAISGMNTEAFF.

This sequence joins TRBV27 and TRBJ1-5; D possibly corresponds to TRBD1 (5 bases). CDR3 length: 15 amino acids. Trimming shortened V by 3 bases and J by 4 bases, and 13 bases separated the two germline ends. The germline CDR1 and CDR2 sequences are MNHEY and SMNVEV (reference sequence). The CDR3 DNA sequence: TGTGCCAGCAGTTTGGGGGGGGGTTTAAATCAGCCCCAGCATTTT. Protein sequence: CASSLGGGLNQPQHF.

The chain carries TRBV7-9 and TRBJ2-5; TRBD2 aligns across 11 bases. Germline assignment: CDR1 SEHNR and CDR2 FQNEAQ (reference sequence). The J segment lost 0 bases and the V segment lost 5 bases, leaving 11 bases of the junction unmatched. The CDR3 runs 18 residues. The CDR3 DNA follows: TGTGCCAGCAGCCTCCGACTAGCGGGGAGCCTATACCAAGAGACCCAGTACTTC. This codes for CASSLRLAGSLYQETQYF.

V is TRBV30 and J is TRBJ1-1; 8 bases line up with TRBD1. There are 13 residues in the CDR3. Trimming removed 3 bases from V and 5 bases from J; junction bases left unmatched: 5. Germline V gives CDR1 GTSNPN, CDR2 SVGIG (reference sequence). CDR3 protein: CAWRTQGGTEAFF. For the CDR3, the DNA is TGTGCCTGGAGGACACAGGGGGGGACTGAAGCTTTCTTT.

There are many counts of this clone. V gene TRBV21-1 combines with J gene TRBJ2-7; the table's D call of TRBD2 was not tested on the DNA. TRBV21-1 is a documented pseudogene. The CDR3 runs 16 residues. Here the CDR3 DNA reads TGTGCCAGCAGCCCGAAAGGGTCGGGGAGCTCCTACGAGCAGTACTTC. Protein sequence: CASSPKGSGSSYEQYF.

The DNA of the CDR3 is TGTGCCAGCAGAGAACCCGGGGGACGCTATGGCTACACCTTC. Translating it yields CASREPGGRYGYTF. The rearrangement uses TRBV7-2 and TRBJ1-2, with D perhaps TRBD1 (5 bases). V was cut by 6 bases and J by 4 bases, with 15 bases left in between. This CDR3 has 14 amino acids. CDR1 is SGHTA, CDR2 FQGNSA, per germline.

This clone has a single count. The chain links TRBV5-1 to TRBJ2-3, with TRBD1 identical over 7 bases. CDR3 size: 14 residues. The V gene's germline CDR1 is SGHRS and CDR2 YFSETQ. V lost 3 bases and J lost 0; bases outside the gene matches: 1. CDR3 sequence: CASSWGQSTDTQYF. The CDR3 nucleotides are TGCGCCAGCAGCTGGGGACAGAGCACAGATACGCAGTATTTT.

A remark on this clone: One junction end disagrees with the germline gene, perhaps due to a read error. The gene calls are TRBV7-2 and TRBJ2-7, with TRBD1 matching over 8 bases. There are 15 residues in the CDR3. CDR1 is SGHTA and CDR2 is FQGNSA in the germline V gene. The CDR3 reads CASNLPGGPWGEQYF. CDR3 sequence (DNA): TGTGCCAGCAACTTACCAGGGGGCCCCTGGGGCGAGCAGTACTTC.

The gene calls are TRBV7-2 and TRBJ1-3; maybe TRBD1 (5 bases). Germline-derived CDR1 and CDR2 are SGHTA and FQGNSA. This CDR3 spans 17 amino acids. Trimming shortened V by 1 base and J by 0 bases, and 13 bases separated the two germline ends. The chain's CDR3 is CASSLGLTANSGNTIYF. The CDR3, as DNA: TGTGCCAGCAGCTTAGGATTGACAGCAAACTCTGGAAACACCATATATTTT.

The J gene is TRBJ1-1, the V gene TRBV11-2; 10 bases align to TRBD1. J lost 3 bases, V lost 5 bases, and 6 bases had no gene match. This CDR3 is 15 amino acids long. In germline, CDR1 is SGHAT, CDR2 FQNNGV. CDR3 in amino acids: CASSTDRGRYTEAFF. The CDR3 coding sequence is TGTGCCAGCAGCACTGACAGGGGGCGTTACACTGAAGCTTTCTTT.

V usage is TRBV10-3 and J usage is TRBJ1-4, with D perhaps matching TRBD1 (6 bases). The V end lost 4 bases, the J end lost 2 bases, and 14 bases lay between the germline ends. Germline V gene sequence: CDR1 ENHRY, CDR2 SYGVKD. The length of the CDR3 is 16 residues. The CDR3 DNA is TGTGCCATCAGTGCAAACAGGGAGTTCACTAATGAAAAACTGTTTTTT. Its translation is CAISANREFTNEKLFF.